The rows below give T cell receptor beta chains drawn from one sample of a study of blood T cell repertoires in COVID-19. Assay used: immunoSEQ multiplex PCR; TCRdb lists only in-frame clones, some missing. Among a few hundred thousand clones, approximately 83% were seen once, and the ten largest hold about 1.9%. Specimen: peripheral blood. Receptors were obtained from a man aged 25 to 40 who had recovered from COVID-19. CDR3s include the opening cysteine and the closing phenylalanine or tryptophan. A D gene is named only where the DNA matches it firmly. A row's size may be missing; if present it is once, few, many or a size class.

>TRBV4-2|NA|NA|TRBJ2-5
CASSQGLEGRETQYF
TGTGCCAGCAGCCAAGGGCTAGAGGGAAGAGAGACCCAGTACTTC
>TRBV6-2/TRBV6-3|NA|TRBD1|TRBJ1-5
CASSYPGRGQPQHF
TGTGCCAGCAGTTACCCCGGCAGGGGGCAGCCCCAGCATTTT
>TRBV2|NA|NA|TRBJ1-2
CASILRDNGYTF
TGTGCCAGCATTCTGAGAGATAATGGCTACACCTTC
>TRBV2|NA|NA|TRBJ1-6
CASRPGVIGSPLHF
TGTGCCAGCAGACCCGGGGTAATCGGTTCACCCCTCCACTTT
>TRBV19|NA|NA|TRBJ1-5
CASSIRSRSNQPQHF
TGTGCCAGTAGTATAAGGTCCAGGAGCAATCAGCCCCAGCATTTT
>TRBV9|NA|TRBD2|TRBJ2-5
CASSPRGGETQYF
TGTGCCAGCAGCCCTCGCGGGGGGGAGACCCAGTACTTC
>TRBV7-8|NA|NA|TRBJ1-2
CASSLARASWGYTF
TGTGCCAGCAGCTTAGCGCGGGCGAGCTGGGGCTACACCTTC
>TRBV6-6|NA|TRBD1|TRBJ1-5
CASSHTQTGANQPQHF
TGTGCCAGCAGTCACACCCAGACAGGGGCCAATCAGCCCCAGCATTTT
>TRBV18|NA|TRBD2|TRBJ2-7
CASSPPGGGRYEQYF
TGTGCCAGCTCACCACCGGGCGGGGGTAGGTACGAGCAGTACTTC
>TRBV11-3|NA|NA|TRBJ2-2
CASSLVASGSNTGELFF
TGTGCCAGCAGCTTAGTGGCCAGCGGATCGAACACCGGGGAGCTGTTTTTT
>TRBV2|NA|NA|TRBJ1-3
CASSRSALSGNTIYF
TGTGCCAGCAGTCGAAGTGCGTTGTCGGGAAACACCATATATTTT
>TRBV5-4|NA|NA|TRBJ2-5
CASSTSTGTQETQYF
TGTGCCAGCAGCACCTCTACAGGGACCCAAGAGACCCAGTACTTC
>TRBV4-1|NA|TRBD2|TRBJ2-5
CASSRTSGVKQETQYF
TGCGCCAGCAGCCGAACTAGCGGGGTCAAGCAAGAGACCCAGTACTTC
>TRBV10-2|NA|TRBD2|TRBJ2-5
CASMVSGGAGETQYF
TGCGCCAGCATGGTCAGCGGGGGGGCCGGGGAGACCCAGTACTTC
>TRBV15|NA|TRBD1|TRBJ1-1
CATSITGAMEAFF
TGTGCCACCAGCATTACAGGGGCAATGGAAGCTTTCTTT
>TRBV3-1/TRBV3-2|NA|NA|TRBJ1-4
CASSQPASGNEKLFF
TGTGCCAGCAGCCAACCCGCGAGCGGGAATGAAAAACTGTTTTTT
>TRBV4-1|NA|NA|TRBJ2-5
CASSQDERGQETQYF
TGCGCCAGCAGCCAAGATGAGCGTGGCCAAGAGACCCAGTACTTC
>TRBV3-1/TRBV3-2|NA|TRBD1|TRBJ2-7
CASSPGTASYEQYF
TGTGCCAGCAGCCCTGGGACAGCCTCCTACGAGCAGTACTTC
>TRBV19|NA|NA|TRBJ1-1
CASSILGTLRMNTEAFF
TGTGCCAGTAGTATATTAGGGACATTACGTATGAACACTGAAGCTTTCTTT
>TRBV5-1|NA|NA|TRBJ1-4
CASSPEGATNEKLFF
TGCGCCAGCAGCCCCGAGGGTGCAACTAATGAAAAACTGTTTTTT
>TRBV29-1|NA|TRBD1|TRBJ1-2
CSAAGQGNGYTF
TGCAGCGCCGCTGGACAGGGAAATGGCTACACCTTC
>TRBV18|once|NA|TRBJ2-1
CASSPRSGSNEQFF
TGTGCCAGCTCACCACGCTCGGGTTCGAATGAGCAGTTCTTC
>TRBV2|NA|NA|TRBJ1-2
CASSDLGMGAASGYTF
TGTGCCAGCAGTGACCTGGGGATGGGGGCCGCAAGTGGCTACACCTTC
>TRBV19|NA|TRBD1|TRBJ1-3
CASISWTGTGNTIYF
TGTGCCAGTATCTCCTGGACAGGCACTGGAAACACCATATATTTT
>TRBV5-1|NA|NA|TRBJ1-1
CASSVGGNTEAFF
TGCGCCAGCAGCGTGGGCGGGAACACTGAAGCTTTCTTT
>TRBV10-3|NA|TRBD1|TRBJ2-2
CAISVRTGDVEGGELFF
TGTGCCATCAGTGTAAGGACAGGGGACGTGGAAGGCGGGGAGCTGTTTTTT
>TRBV28|NA|TRBD1|TRBJ1-1
CASSSGQLNTEAFF
TGTGCCAGCAGTTCGGGACAGCTGAACACTGAAGCTTTCTTT
>TRBV7-3|NA|NA|TRBJ2-3
CASRLQDNTDTQYF
TGTGCCAGCAGACTACAGGACAACACAGATACGCAGTATTTT
>TRBV5-4|NA|NA|TRBJ1-4
CASSGAGRNEKLFF
TGTGCCAGCAGCGGGGCAGGGAGGAATGAAAAACTGTTTTTT
>TRBV9|NA|TRBD2|TRBJ2-5
CASSLGAGGLETQYF
TGTGCCAGCAGCCTAGGAGCGGGGGGGCTGGAGACCCAGTACTTC
>TRBV5-4|NA|NA|TRBJ1-2
CASSFNRNYGYTF
TGTGCCAGCAGCTTTAACAGGAACTATGGCTACACCTTC